The 7 T cell receptor beta chains below were found in one sample sequenced in a study of T cells expressing NK-cell markers. For each CDR3 protein, TCRdb gives one entry from its re-call of the 5' RACE reads, without DNA. In all, the sample yields some 600,000 distinct CDR3 sequences. Input material: blood T cells: a sorted CD56 or NKG2C T cell subset, CD4+ or CD8+ T cells, or bulk PBMC T cells (not recorded which). Receptor source: a young man in good health.

The chain uses TRBV29-1 and TRBJ2-1. There are 12 residues in the CDR3. Germline CDR1 reads SQVTM; CDR2 reads ANQGSEA. CDR3 amino acids: CSVTETYNEQFF.

This chain connects TRBV28 to TRBJ1-2; the TRBD1 assignment by TCRdb is unverifiable without DNA. Germline assignment: CDR1 MDHEN and CDR2 SYDVKM. This CDR3 comprises 13 residues. The CDR3: CASSTGTAYGYTF.

The CDR3 spells CASSQDRIRDRDDEQYF. The J gene is TRBJ2-7, the V gene TRBV4-3; without DNA, the TCRdb call of TRBD1 cannot be checked. The CDR3 contains 17 residues. The V gene's germline CDR1 is LGHNA and CDR2 YSLEER.

The chain links TRBV6-5 to TRBJ1-1; the TCRdb call, TRBD1, lacks DNA for checking. CDR1 is MNHEY and CDR2 is SVGAGI in the germline V gene. The CDR3 loop spans 15 amino acids. The CDR3 sequence: CASSPQGAGNTEAFF.

The CDR3 reads CASRGGTGVLVGNTIYF. This sequence joins TRBV6-1 and TRBJ1-3; TCRdb indicates TRBD1, and absent DNA this call remains unverified. CDR1 is MNHNS, CDR2 SASEGT, per germline. CDR3 length equals 17 residues.

The rearrangement links TRBV29-1 to TRBJ2-3. This CDR3 region has 14 residues. Germline V CDR1 and CDR2: SQVTM, ANQGSEA. The CDR3 region is CSVVMVGSTDTQYF.

The chain has TRBV7-9 and TRBJ2-5. The CDR3 contains 15 residues. Germline assignment: CDR1 SEHNR and CDR2 FQNEAQ (reference sequence). CDR3 protein: CASSLSISPQETQYF.